This T cell receptor (beta chain) comes out of a study of cytomegalovirus exposure and HLA in healthy donors. Study-wide context: In an earlier analysis, almost 120 million unique TCR beta sequences were found from 150 million to 200 million T cells. Study-level results: There were reportedly fewer N-insertions in an Asian-associated ancestry cluster than the roughly 610-donor mean, in a later analysis.

In germline, CDR1 is KGHSH, CDR2 LQKENI. The CDR3 runs to 16 residues. V lost 0 bases, J lost 7 bases, and 16 bases lay in between. This clone occurred once. Its antigen is not identified. PCR involved 60 Vbeta and 13 Jbeta primers. TCRdb's table, derived via immunoSEQ multiplex PCR, lists solely in-frame clones and lacks some. The sample lists roughly 50,000 clones; more than 65% were seen once. Input material: PBMCs. The gene calls are TRBV18 and TRBJ2-1; weak D call: TRBD2 (5 bases). The source of this sequence is a woman in her late teens or twenties in good health and CMV-seronegative. The CDR3, as DNA: TGTGCCAGCTCACCACCGGGCGGGCCCCGGGCGAATGAGCAGTTCTTC. Translating it yields CASSPPGGPRANEQFF.